The 28 T cell receptor beta chains reported below all come from one sample, sequenced in a study of response to subunit inactivated influenza vaccine. TCRdb ran MiXCR on the RT-PCR reads and lists one entry per CDR3 protein. The sample lists a few hundred thousand distinct CDR3 sequences, about 20% seen once, with 10% in the top ten. The material sequenced was PBMCs from blood, taken about 20 months after vaccination. These receptors all come from a man aged 50-75 years who received an inactivated influenza vaccine.

This clonotype was picked up a small number of times. The chain links TRBV28 to TRBJ2-5; D may be TRBD1 (7 bases). The V and J ends lost 1 base and 4 bases respectively, with 16 bases between them. CDR3 length: 16 amino acids. CDR1 and CDR2 from the germline V gene are MDHEN and SYDVKM. CDR3 region: CASSLFGGGAGETQYF. The DNA for the CDR3 is TGTGCCAGCAGTTTATTCGGAGGGGGCGCGGGAGAGACCCAGTACTTC. Based on the CDR3 plus reference TRBV28 and TRBJ2-5, the full variable domain is DVKVTQSSRYLVKRTGEKVFLECVQDMDHENMFWYRQDPGLGLRLIYFSYDVKMKEKGDIPEGYSVSREKKERFSLILESASTNQTSMYLCASSLFGGGAGETQYFGPGTRLLVL.

In its sample, this clonotype was seen a few times. V usage is TRBV6-5 and J usage is TRBJ1-2; TRBD1 agrees at 7 bases. Germline loops: CDR1 MNHEY, CDR2 SVGAGI. This CDR3 is 13 amino acids long. After removal of 0 bases from V and 6 bases from J, the junction contained 1 base not matched to a gene. This CDR3 is CASSYSDRDGYTF. In DNA form, the CDR3 reads TGTGCCAGCAGTTACTCTGACAGGGATGGCTACACCTTC.

In its sample, this clonotype was seen many times. This chain links TRBV7-2 with TRBJ1-6; the D is unclear. CDR1 and CDR2 (germline): SGHTA, FQGNSA. CDR3 length: 14 residues. V was pared by 7 bases and J by 7 bases, with 14 bases between. The CDR3 nucleotides read TGTGCCAGCAACGTCAGCGGAGGGAATTCACCCCTCCACTTT. Protein product: CASNVSGGNSPLHF.

The chain is built from TRBV15 and TRBJ2-3; TRBD2 matches at 8 bases. Germline CDR1 and CDR2: LNHNV and YYDKDF (reference sequence). There are 15 residues in the CDR3. V dropped 6 bases and J dropped 2; count of bases not matched to a gene: 7. The CDR3 protein is CATRDAGGHTDTQYF. In nucleotides, the CDR3 is TGTGCCACCAGGGACGCGGGAGGTCACACAGATACGCAGTATTTT.

The rearrangement uses TRBV20-1 and TRBJ1-1; 7 bases are a match to TRBD1. CDR1 DFQATT and CDR2 SNEGSKA come from the germline V gene (reference sequence). This CDR3 comprises 11 residues. The J segment lost 6 bases and the V segment lost 6 bases, leaving 4 bases of the junction unmatched. For the CDR3, the DNA is TGCAGTGCAAAACAGGGGTCTGAAGCTTTCTTT. Translated: CSAKQGSEAFF.

The chain has TRBV7-2 and TRBJ2-3; no clear D. V was shortened by 0 bases and J by 2 bases, with 9 bases between the two germline ends. This CDR3 has 15 residues. Per germline, CDR1 SGHTA and CDR2 FQGNSA. As DNA, the CDR3 is TGTGCCAGCAGCTTAGCGAGCATAAACACAGATACGCAGTATTTT. The encoded protein is CASSLASINTDTQYF. Full variable domain (missing parts from reference TRBV7-2 and TRBJ2-3): GAGVSQSPSNKVTEKGKDVELRCDPISGHTALYWYRQSLGQGLEFLIYFQGNSAPDKSGLPSDRFSAERTGGSVSTLTIQRTQQEDSAVYLCASSLASINTDTQYFGPGTRLTVL.

The V and J genes are TRBV10-3 and TRBJ2-1; D perhaps matches TRBD1 (5 bases). The CDR3 sequence is 14 residues long. V was pared by 3 bases and J by 8 bases, with 14 bases between. Per the germline V gene, CDR1 is ENHRY and CDR2 is SYGVKD. The CDR3 loop reads CAISEGARVYEQFF. For the CDR3, the DNA is TGTGCCATCAGTGAAGGGGCCAGGGTCTATGAGCAGTTCTTC.

This chain connects TRBV9 to TRBJ2-3, with 12 bases matching TRBD2. Trimming removed 0 bases from V and 3 bases from J; junction bases left unmatched: 8. This CDR3 has 18 residues. Germline lookup yields CDR1 SGDLS and CDR2 YYNGEE. The DNA of the CDR3 is TGTGCCAGCAGCGTAGGACTAGCGGGAGCCTTAGGGACAGATACGCAGTATTTT. Translated, it gives CASSVGLAGALGTDTQYF.

The CDR3 DNA reads TGTGCCAGCAGTGAATACACTGAAGCTTTCTTT. This sequence encodes CASSEYTEAFF. This rearrangement joins TRBV25-1 to TRBJ1-1; D unclear. V shed 0 bases and J shed 4 bases, with 0 bases lying between them. The CDR3 contains 11 residues. Germline V gene lookup returns CDR1 MGHDK and CDR2 SYGVNS.

This clonotype was seen at least ten times. The chain employs TRBV20-1 and TRBJ1-5; D uncertain. Germline V gene data show CDR1 as DFQATT and CDR2 as SNEGSKA (reference sequence). Trimming took off 3 bases at V and 4 bases at J, with 10 bases between the two ends. The CDR3 length is 13 residues. This CDR3 reads CSARASENQPQHF. Written as DNA, the CDR3 is TGCAGTGCTAGGGCCTCTGAGAATCAGCCCCAGCATTTT.

Many counts were recorded for this clonotype. The chain joins TRBV5-6 to TRBJ1-5; D call uncertain. This CDR3 has 13 residues. The V end lost 1 base, the J end lost 4 bases, and 6 bases lay between the germline ends. Germline values: CDR1 SGHDT, CDR2 YYEEEE. CDR3 sequence reads: CASSLFENQPQHF. CDR3 nucleotide sequence: TGTGCCAGCAGCTTGTTTGAAAATCAGCCCCAGCATTTT.

There are a few counts of this clonotype. The CDR3: CASSIGTVRQPQHF. The CDR3 DNA reads as TGTGCCAGTAGTATAGGAACGGTGCGTCAGCCCCAGCATTTT. This chain joins TRBV19 and TRBJ1-5, with D unclear. Looked up from germline, CDR1 is LNHDA and CDR2 is SQIVND (reference sequence). Trimming removed 1 base at V and 6 bases at J, with 10 bases between. This CDR3 region has 14 residues. Complete variable domain (other parts from reference TRBV19 and TRBJ1-5): DGGITQSPKYLFRKEGQNVTLSCEQNLNHDAMYWYRQDPGQGLRLIYYSQIVNDFQKGDIAEGYSVSREKKESFPLTVTSAQKNPTAFYLCASSIGTVRQPQHFGDGTRLSIL.

V gene TRBV25-1 combines with J gene TRBJ1-2, with 10 positions matching TRBD1. V shed 1 base, J shed 4 bases, and the junction held 12 bases outside the gene matches. The CDR3 totals 18 residues. Germline CDR1 is MGHDK and CDR2 is SYGVNS. The CDR3 spells CASSEFGTGALRSYGYTF. The CDR3, as DNA: TGTGCCAGCAGTGAATTCGGGACAGGGGCGCTCCGGAGCTATGGCTACACCTTC.

The CDR3 nucleotides read TGTGCCAGCAGTTCTGACAGGCCCGAGAATGAAAAACTGTTTTTT. Its translation: CASSSDRPENEKLFF. V and J are TRBV27 and TRBJ1-4; perhaps TRBD1 as D (6 bases). Germline assignment: CDR1 MNHEY and CDR2 SMNVEV (reference sequence). Trimming pared 4 bases from V and 5 bases from J, leaving 14 bases between. This CDR3 is 15 amino acids long.

This clonotype was counted only a few times. This chain uses TRBV15 with TRBJ1-5; D is unclear. From germline, CDR1 is LNHNV and CDR2 YYDKDF (reference sequence). Between the trimmed V and J ends, which lost 6 bases and 0 bases, there was a span of 6 bases. CDR3 length: 13 amino acids. The CDR3 spells CATSSYSNQPQHF. The CDR3 DNA follows: TGTGCCACCAGTAGTTATAGCAATCAGCCCCAGCATTTT.

This clonotype has a handful of counts. V usage is TRBV2 and J usage is TRBJ2-7, with D possibly TRBD1 on 6 matching bases. Germline-derived CDR1 and CDR2 are SNHLY and FYNNEI. Trimming removed 0 bases at V and 1 base at J, with 13 bases between. The CDR3 totals 16 residues. The CDR3: CASSEAAQGISYEQYF. The CDR3 DNA follows: TGTGCCAGCAGTGAAGCTGCACAGGGAATTTCCTACGAGCAGTACTTC.

The chain joins TRBV6-5 to TRBJ2-5; 15 nucleotides align to TRBD2. CDR3 size: 18 residues. V was clipped by 4 bases and J by 0 bases; unmatched bases: 6. Looked up from germline, CDR1 is MNHEY and CDR2 is SVGAGI. CDR3 protein: CASSSPGLAGGYQETQYF. Here the CDR3 DNA reads TGTGCCAGCAGTTCCCCCGGACTAGCGGGGGGGTACCAAGAGACCCAGTACTTC.

The chain uses TRBV12-3 or TRBV12-4 and TRBJ2-7; 8 bases map to TRBD2. The CDR3 runs 15 residues. The ends lost 6 bases at V and 0 bases at J; junction bases unmatched: 7. This CDR3 reads CASSRGGTSSYEQYF. The CDR3 DNA sequence: TGTGCCAGCAGCCGCGGGGGGACAAGCTCCTACGAGCAGTACTTC.

The chain couples TRBV30 to TRBJ1-3; D unclear. The V and J ends lost 3 bases and 0 bases respectively, with 21 bases between them. Germline V lookup: CDR1 GTSNPN, CDR2 SVGIG (reference sequence). This CDR3 is built from 18 residues. CDR3 in DNA: TGTGCCTGGAGCCCCCGGCATAGCAGACGGTTCTCTGGAAACACCATATATTTT. This translates into CAWSPRHSRRFSGNTIYF.

This chain links TRBV7-2 with TRBJ1-5, with D maybe TRBD1 (5 bases). Germline V gives CDR1 SGHTA, CDR2 FQGNSA. The ends were cut back, 0 bases at V and 8 bases at J, with 14 bases in the middle. The CDR3 covers 15 residues. The CDR3 nucleotides are TGTGCCAGCAGCTTAGCGGGGGGAGGAATTGAGCCCCAGCATTTT. Translated, it gives CASSLAGGGIEPQHF.

The chain joins TRBV29-1 to TRBJ1-1; D not certain. V dropped 2 bases and J dropped 5 bases, with 3 bases sitting between them. CDR1 SQVTM and CDR2 ANQGSEA come from the germline V gene. The CDR3 runs to 10 residues. The CDR3 DNA follows: TGCAGCGTTGAAAGTACTGAAGCTTTCTTT. Its translation: CSVESTEAFF.

This sequence joins TRBV9 and TRBJ2-3; TRBD2 is a possible D gene (5 bases). The CDR3 runs to 14 residues. Germline V lookup: CDR1 SGDLS, CDR2 YYNGEE. With 0 bases removed from V and 6 bases from J, the gap between germline ends came to 11 bases. The CDR3 spells CASSVEVGGDTQYF. The DNA for the CDR3 is TGTGCCAGCAGCGTAGAAGTTGGAGGTGATACGCAGTATTTT. The full variable domain, in which reference TRBV9 and TRBJ2-3 provide the parts outside the CDR3, is DSGVTQTPKHLITATGQRVTLRCSPRSGDLSVYWYQQSLDQGLQFLIQYYNGEERAKGNILERFSAQQFPDLHSELNLSSLELGDSALYFCASSVEVGGDTQYFGPGTRLTVL.

This clonotype was counted a few times. This sequence joins TRBV9 and TRBJ1-1, with D unclear. The germline CDR1 and CDR2 sequences are SGDLS and YYNGEE. The V gene lost 1 base and the J gene lost 5 bases, with 12 bases spanning the gap. This CDR3 spans 14 amino acids. The chain's CDR3 is CASSVRESWTEAFF. The CDR3 coding sequence is TGTGCCAGCAGCGTACGGGAGTCGTGGACTGAAGCTTTCTTT.

This clonotype was observed at least ten times. The rearrangement links TRBV5-1 to TRBJ1-4; 9 bases are a match to TRBD1. Germline values: CDR1 SGHRS, CDR2 YFSETQ. The CDR3 is 15 residues long. After removal of 4 bases from V and 3 bases from J, the junction contained 4 bases not matched to a gene. CDR3 coding DNA: TGCGCCAGCAGCGAACAGGGGGCGGCTAATGAAAAACTGTTTTTT. It is translated as CASSEQGAANEKLFF.

The J gene is TRBJ1-4, the V gene TRBV10-3; D might be TRBD1 (5 bases). V was trimmed by 2 bases and J by 6 bases, leaving 13 bases between them. Germline assignment: CDR1 ENHRY and CDR2 SYGVKD. The CDR3 spans 15 residues. This CDR3 reads CAISEPGLEDEKLFF. The CDR3 DNA sequence: TGTGCCATCAGTGAGCCGGGACTAGAGGATGAAAAACTGTTTTTT.

The table lists this clonotype with a few counts. The chain uses TRBV4-3 and TRBJ2-1; D might be TRBD1 (6 bases). Germline assignment: CDR1 LGHNA and CDR2 YSLEER. The CDR3 length is 15 residues. Trimming left V 1 base short and J 8 bases short, with 15 bases between. The CDR3 DNA reads as TGCGCCAGCAGCCAAGTTAACAGGGCGAGGGATGAGCAGTTCTTC. The encoded protein is CASSQVNRARDEQFF.

The chain has TRBV4-3 and TRBJ2-1; D not certain. This CDR3 has 15 amino acids. Germline V gene lookup returns CDR1 LGHNA and CDR2 YSLEER. With 0 bases removed from V and 6 bases from J, the gap between germline ends came to 12 bases. CDR3 nucleotides: TGCGCCAGCAGCCAAGAGGTAGGAAGATTCAATGAGCAGTTCTTC. Amino acid sequence: CASSQEVGRFNEQFF.

The rearrangement uses TRBV7-3 and TRBJ2-5, with 14 bases fitting TRBD2. V trimming: 3 bases; J trimming: 0 bases; junction bases outside the gene matches: 6. The length of the CDR3 is 18 residues. Germline CDR1 SGHTA, CDR2 FQGTGA. The DNA of the CDR3 is TGTGCCAGCAGCTTGCCCAGGACTAGCGGGAGGTACCAAGAGACCCAGTACTTC. This gives the protein CASSLPRTSGRYQETQYF.